The clone carrying this T cell receptor (beta chain) has more than one count but fewer than ten. Antigen specificity is unknown. A read error may account for a junction end that differs from germline. This record comes from a study of cytotoxic CD8 clonotypes in ibrutinib-treated CLL. Study-wide findings and caveats: Age-matched healthy donor levels were exceeded by baseline clonality, which tracked circulating CD8+ T-cell counts. Stable or contracted on treatment, public clonotypes were also uncommon. There were differences in sampling times between sustained-remission and progressing patients.

Assay: immunoSEQ multiplex PCR; the TCRdb copy retains only in-frame clones and omits some. The sample consists of 130,000 to 150,000 clones, over 60% of them appearing once. This CDR3 has 14 residues. CDR1 is MNHNY and CDR2 is SVGAGI in the germline V gene (reference sequence). This chain joins TRBV6-6 and TRBJ1-1; TRBD1 matches 8 bases. The TCR originated in a human donor with chronic lymphocytic leukemia. Sequencing was performed on PBMCs, taken after 12 months of ibrutinib treatment. Here the CDR3 DNA reads TGTGCCAGCAATGGCAGGGGGCTGAATACTGAAGCTTTCTTT. Its translation is CASNGRGLNTEAFF.